This T cell receptor beta chain was retrieved from a study of T cells in Graves' hyperthyroidism and ophthalmopathy. Study at large: Peripheral blood was secured at the point of initial diagnosis, before any treatment. Findings and limits, study-wide: Most thyroid clonotypes expanded above 0.001 appeared in blood too.

Patients were excluded for uncontrolled infection, other autoimmune disease, pregnancy or lactation. Diagnoses used clinical symptoms, serum thyroxine and TRAb, thyroid ultrasound and orbital computed tomography. RNA transcripts yielded amplified TCR beta CDR3 regions. The study used the HTBI primer set for a first-round RT-PCR of the TCR CDR3. TCRdb reanalysed the multiplex PCR reads using MiXCR and keeps one entry per CDR3 protein. The repertoire holds over 400,000 distinct CDR3 sequences, approximately 23% seen once, with roughly 49% in the top ten. The CDR3 covers 16 residues. The ends lost 7 bases at V and 0 bases at J; junction bases unmatched: 9. Germline values: CDR1 MDHEN, CDR2 SYDVKM. Of note for this clonotype: The target antigen is unknown.

The rearrangement links TRBV28 to TRBJ1-3, with 7 bases matching TRBD1. Sequenced input: blood. This TCR derives from a woman aged 70 to 79 with Graves' ophthalmopathy. Here the CDR3 DNA reads TGTGCCAGCAAACAGGGGCCGGAGAGCTCTGGAAACACCATATATTTT. Its translation is CASKQGPESSGNTIYF. Together with reference TRBV28 and TRBJ1-3, the CDR3 gives the full variable domain: DVKVTQSSRYLVKRTGEKVFLECVQDMDHENMFWYRQDPGLGLRLIYFSYDVKMKEKGDIPEGYSVSREKKERFSLILESASTNQTSMYLCASKQGPESSGNTIYFGEGSWLTVV.